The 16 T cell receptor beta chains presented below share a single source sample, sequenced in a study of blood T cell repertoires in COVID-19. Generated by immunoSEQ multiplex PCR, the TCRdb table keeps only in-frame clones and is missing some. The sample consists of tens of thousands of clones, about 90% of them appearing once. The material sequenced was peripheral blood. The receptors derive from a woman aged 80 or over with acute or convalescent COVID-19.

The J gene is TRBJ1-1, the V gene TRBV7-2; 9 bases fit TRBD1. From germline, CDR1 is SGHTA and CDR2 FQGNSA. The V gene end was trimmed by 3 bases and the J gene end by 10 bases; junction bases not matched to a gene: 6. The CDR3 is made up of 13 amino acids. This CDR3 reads CASSFGTGLGAFF. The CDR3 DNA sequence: TGTGCCAGCAGCTTCGGGACAGGGTTGGGAGCTTTCTTT.

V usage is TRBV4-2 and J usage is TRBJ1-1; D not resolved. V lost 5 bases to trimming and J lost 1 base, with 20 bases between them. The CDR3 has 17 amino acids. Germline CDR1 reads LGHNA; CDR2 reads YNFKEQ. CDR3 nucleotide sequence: TGTGCCAGCAGCGTGAGGAGGGCGGGGTCGCCGAACACTGAAGCTTTCTTT. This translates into CASSVRRAGSPNTEAFF.

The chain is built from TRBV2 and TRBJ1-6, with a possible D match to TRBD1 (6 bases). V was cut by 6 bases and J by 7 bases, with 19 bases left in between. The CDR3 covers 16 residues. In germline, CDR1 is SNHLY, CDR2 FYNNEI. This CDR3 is CASRDPLGAWNSPLHF. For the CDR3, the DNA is TGTGCCAGCAGAGACCCCCTGGGGGCGTGGAATTCACCCCTCCACTTT.

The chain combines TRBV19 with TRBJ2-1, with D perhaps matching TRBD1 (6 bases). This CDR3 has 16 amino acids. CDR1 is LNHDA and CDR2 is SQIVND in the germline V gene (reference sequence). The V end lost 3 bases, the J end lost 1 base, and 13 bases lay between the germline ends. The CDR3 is CASSMGRGASYNEQFF. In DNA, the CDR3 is TGTGCCAGTAGTATGGGCAGGGGCGCATCCTACAATGAGCAGTTCTTC. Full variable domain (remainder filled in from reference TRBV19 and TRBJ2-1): DGGITQSPKYLFRKEGQNVTLSCEQNLNHDAMYWYRQDPGQGLRLIYYSQIVNDFQKGDIAEGYSVSREKKESFPLTVTSAQKNPTAFYLCASSMGRGASYNEQFFGPGTRLTVL.

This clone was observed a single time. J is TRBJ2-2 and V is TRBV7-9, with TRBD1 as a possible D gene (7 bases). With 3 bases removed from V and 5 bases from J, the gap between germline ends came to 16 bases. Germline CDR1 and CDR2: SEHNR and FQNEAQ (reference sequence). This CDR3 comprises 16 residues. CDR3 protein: CASSFSGPGGTGELFF. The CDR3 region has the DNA TGTGCCAGCAGCTTCAGCGGGCCAGGGGGGACCGGGGAGCTGTTTTTT.

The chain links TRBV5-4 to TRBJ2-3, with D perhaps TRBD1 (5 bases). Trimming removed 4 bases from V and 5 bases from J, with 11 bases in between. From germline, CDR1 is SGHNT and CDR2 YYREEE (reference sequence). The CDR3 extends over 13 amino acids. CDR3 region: CASSNKQGDTQYF. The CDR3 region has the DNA TGTGCCAGCAGCAACAAGCAGGGAGATACGCAGTATTTT.

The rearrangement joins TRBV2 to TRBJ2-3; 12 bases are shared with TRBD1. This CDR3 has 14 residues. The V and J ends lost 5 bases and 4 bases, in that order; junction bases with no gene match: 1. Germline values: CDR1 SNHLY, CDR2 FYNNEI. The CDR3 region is CASSRDRGPDTQYF. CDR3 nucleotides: TGTGCCAGCAGTAGGGACAGGGGGCCAGATACGCAGTATTTT. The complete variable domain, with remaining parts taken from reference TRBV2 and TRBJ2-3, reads EPEVTQTPSHQVTQMGQEVILRCVPISNHLYFYWYRQILGQKVEFLVSFYNNEISEKSEIFDDQFSVERPDGSNFTLKIRSTKLEDSAMYFCASSRDRGPDTQYFGPGTRLTVL.

The CDR3 DNA reads TGTGCCAGCAGCACACAGGGGGCGCGAGCTTTCTTT. The encoded protein is CASSTQGARAFF. This chain links TRBV7-2 with TRBJ1-1, with TRBD1 matching over 9 bases. The trim removed 5 bases at V and 10 bases at J, leaving 5 bases unmatched. The CDR3 spans 12 residues. Germline CDR1 is SGHTA and CDR2 is FQGNSA.

For the CDR3, the DNA is TGCGCCAGCAGCTTGTTGGGAGTGGCTAACACTGAAGCTTTCTTT. Its protein is CASSLLGVANTEAFF. V usage is TRBV5-1 and J usage is TRBJ1-1; D is uncertain. Germline CDR1 is SGHRS and CDR2 is YFSETQ. The V and J ends lost 1 base and 2 bases respectively, with 12 bases between them. The CDR3 is made up of 15 amino acids.

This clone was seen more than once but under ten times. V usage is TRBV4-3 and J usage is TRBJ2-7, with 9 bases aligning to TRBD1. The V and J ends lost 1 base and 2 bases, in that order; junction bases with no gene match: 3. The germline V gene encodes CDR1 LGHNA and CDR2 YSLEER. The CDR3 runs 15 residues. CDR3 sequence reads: CASSQAGTGPYEQYF. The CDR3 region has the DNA TGCGCCAGCAGCCAAGCAGGGACAGGGCCCTACGAGCAGTACTTC.

The CDR3 protein is CASSLGQGNQPQHF. Written as DNA, the CDR3 is TGTGCCAGCAGTTTGGGCCAGGGGAATCAGCCCCAGCATTTT. V gene TRBV6-5 combines with J gene TRBJ1-5; possibly TRBD1 for D (6 bases). Between the trimmed V and J ends, which lost 4 bases and 4 bases, there was a span of 11 bases. Germline V gives CDR1 MNHEY, CDR2 SVGAGI. The CDR3 covers 14 residues.

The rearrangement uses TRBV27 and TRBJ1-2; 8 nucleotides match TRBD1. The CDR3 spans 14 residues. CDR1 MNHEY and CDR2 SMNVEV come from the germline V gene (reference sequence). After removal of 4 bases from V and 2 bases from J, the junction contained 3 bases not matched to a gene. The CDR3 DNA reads TGTGCCAGCAGTTCCAGGGGGCTGAACTATGGCTACACCTTC. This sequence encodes CASSSRGLNYGYTF.

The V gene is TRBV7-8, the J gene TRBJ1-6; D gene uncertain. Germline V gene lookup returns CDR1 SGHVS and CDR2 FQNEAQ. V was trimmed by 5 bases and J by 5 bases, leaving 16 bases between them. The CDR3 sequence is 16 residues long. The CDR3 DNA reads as TGTGCCAGCAGCACATCAACGCGGCGGGATAATTCACCCCTCCACTTT. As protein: CASSTSTRRDNSPLHF.

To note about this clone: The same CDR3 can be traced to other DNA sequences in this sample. This chain's CDR3 is CASSPPTGVYGYTF. The CDR3 region has the DNA TGTGCCAGCTCACCTCCGACAGGTGTCTATGGCTACACCTTC. The chain carries TRBV18 and TRBJ1-2, with D perhaps matching TRBD1 (6 bases). The V end lost 3 bases, the J end lost 4 bases, and 12 bases lay between the germline ends. This CDR3 has 14 amino acids. CDR1 KGHSH and CDR2 LQKENI come from the germline V gene. Supplemented by reference TRBV18 and TRBJ1-2, the full variable domain reads NAGVMQNPRHLVRRRGQEARLRCSPMKGHSHVYWYRQLPEEGLKFMVYLQKENIIDESGMPKERFSAEFPKEGPSILRIQQVVRGDSAAYFCASSPPTGVYGYTFGSGTRLTVV.

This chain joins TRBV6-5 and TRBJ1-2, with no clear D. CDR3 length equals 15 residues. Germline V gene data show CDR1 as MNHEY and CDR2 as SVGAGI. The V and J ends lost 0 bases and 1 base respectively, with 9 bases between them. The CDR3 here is CASSYSGGSNYGYTF. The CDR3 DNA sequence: TGTGCCAGCAGTTACTCAGGCGGCAGTAACTATGGCTACACCTTC.

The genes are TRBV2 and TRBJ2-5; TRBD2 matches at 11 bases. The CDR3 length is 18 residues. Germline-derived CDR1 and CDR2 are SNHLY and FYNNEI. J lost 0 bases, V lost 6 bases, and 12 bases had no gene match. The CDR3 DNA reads TGTGCCAGCAGCAGCGGTTGGCTAGCGGGGGGCAACCAAGAGACCCAGTACTTC. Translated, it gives CASSSGWLAGGNQETQYF. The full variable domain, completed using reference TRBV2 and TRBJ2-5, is EPEVTQTPSHQVTQMGQEVILRCVPISNHLYFYWYRQILGQKVEFLVSFYNNEISEKSEIFDDQFSVERPDGSNFTLKIRSTKLEDSAMYFCASSSGWLAGGNQETQYFGPGTRLLVL.